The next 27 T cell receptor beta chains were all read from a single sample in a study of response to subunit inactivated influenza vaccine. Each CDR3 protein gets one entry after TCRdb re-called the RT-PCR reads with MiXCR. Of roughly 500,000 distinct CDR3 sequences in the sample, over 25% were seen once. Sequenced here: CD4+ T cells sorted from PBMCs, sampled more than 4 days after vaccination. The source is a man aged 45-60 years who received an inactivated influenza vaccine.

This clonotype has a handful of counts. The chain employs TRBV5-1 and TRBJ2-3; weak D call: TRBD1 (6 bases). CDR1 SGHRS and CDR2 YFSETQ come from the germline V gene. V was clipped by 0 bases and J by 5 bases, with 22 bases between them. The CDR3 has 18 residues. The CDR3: CASSLGPRWQGNQDTQYF. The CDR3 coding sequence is TGCGCCAGCAGCTTGGGTCCACGGTGGCAGGGGAATCAAGATACGCAGTATTTT.

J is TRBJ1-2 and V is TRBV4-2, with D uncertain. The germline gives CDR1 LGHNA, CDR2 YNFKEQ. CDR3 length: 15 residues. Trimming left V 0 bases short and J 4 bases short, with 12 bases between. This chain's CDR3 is CASSQEFGSSYGYTF. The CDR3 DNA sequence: TGTGCCAGCAGCCAAGAGTTCGGGTCCTCCTATGGCTACACCTTC.

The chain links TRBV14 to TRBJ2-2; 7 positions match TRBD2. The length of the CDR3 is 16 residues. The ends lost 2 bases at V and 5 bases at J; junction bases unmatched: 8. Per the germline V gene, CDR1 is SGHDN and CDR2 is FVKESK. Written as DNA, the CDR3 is TGTGCCAGCAGCCAATGGAGCGGGATGGGGACCGGGGAGCTGTTTTTT. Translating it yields CASSQWSGMGTGELFF. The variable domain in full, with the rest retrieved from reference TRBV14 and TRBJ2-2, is EAGVTQFPSHSVIEKGQTVTLRCDPISGHDNLYWYRRVMGKEIKFLLHFVKESKQDESGMPNNRFLAERTGGTYSTLKVQPAELEDSGVYFCASSQWSGMGTGELFFGEGSRLTVL.

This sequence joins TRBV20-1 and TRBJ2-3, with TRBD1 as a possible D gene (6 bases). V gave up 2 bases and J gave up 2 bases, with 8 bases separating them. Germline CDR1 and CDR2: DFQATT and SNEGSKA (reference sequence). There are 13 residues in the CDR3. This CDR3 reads CSARMGATDTQYF. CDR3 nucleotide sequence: TGCAGTGCTAGAATGGGGGCCACAGATACGCAGTATTTT.

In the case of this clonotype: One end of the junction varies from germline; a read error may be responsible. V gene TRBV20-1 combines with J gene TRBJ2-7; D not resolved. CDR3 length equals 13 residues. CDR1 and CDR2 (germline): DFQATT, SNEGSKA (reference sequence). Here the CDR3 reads CSARANGFTTSNF. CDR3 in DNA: TGCAGTGCTAGAGCCAACGGGTTTACCACCAGTAACTTC.

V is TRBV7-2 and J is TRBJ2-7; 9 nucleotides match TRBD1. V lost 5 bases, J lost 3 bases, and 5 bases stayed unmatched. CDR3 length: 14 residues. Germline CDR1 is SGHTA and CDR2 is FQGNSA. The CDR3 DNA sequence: TGTGCCAGCAGCCGAGGGGACAGGGTCTACGAGCAGTACTTC. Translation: CASSRGDRVYEQYF.

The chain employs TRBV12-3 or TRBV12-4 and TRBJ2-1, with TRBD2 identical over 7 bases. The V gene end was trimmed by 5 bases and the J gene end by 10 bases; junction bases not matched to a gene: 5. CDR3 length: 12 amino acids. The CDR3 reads CASSVRGDEQFF. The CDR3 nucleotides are TGTGCCAGCAGTGTTCGGGGGGACGAGCAGTTCTTC.

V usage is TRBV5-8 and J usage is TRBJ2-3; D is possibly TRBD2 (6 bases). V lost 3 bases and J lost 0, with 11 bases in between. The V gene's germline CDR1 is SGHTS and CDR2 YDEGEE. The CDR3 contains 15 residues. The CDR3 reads CASSWGLISTDTQYF. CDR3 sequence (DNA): TGTGCCAGCAGCTGGGGACTCATAAGCACAGATACGCAGTATTTT.

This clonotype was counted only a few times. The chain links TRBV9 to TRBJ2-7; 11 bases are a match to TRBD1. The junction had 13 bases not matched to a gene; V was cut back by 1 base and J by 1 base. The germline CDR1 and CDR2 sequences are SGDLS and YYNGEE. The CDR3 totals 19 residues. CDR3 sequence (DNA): TGTGCCAGCAGCGTAAGCACGCCCCCGGGACAGGGGGAGTCCTACGAGCAGTACTTC. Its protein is CASSVSTPPGQGESYEQYF. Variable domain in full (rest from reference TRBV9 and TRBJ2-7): DSGVTQTPKHLITATGQRVTLRCSPRSGDLSVYWYQQSLDQGLQFLIQYYNGEERAKGNILERFSAQQFPDLHSELNLSSLELGDSALYFCASSVSTPPGQGESYEQYFGPGTRLTVT.

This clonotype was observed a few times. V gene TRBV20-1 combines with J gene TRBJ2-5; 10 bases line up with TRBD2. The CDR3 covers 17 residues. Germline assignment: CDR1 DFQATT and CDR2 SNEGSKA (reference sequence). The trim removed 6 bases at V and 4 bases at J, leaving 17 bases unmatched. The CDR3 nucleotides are TGCAGTGCCCAGATACCCGGGATTAGCGGGGGGCCAGAGACCCAGTACTTC. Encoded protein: CSAQIPGISGGPETQYF.

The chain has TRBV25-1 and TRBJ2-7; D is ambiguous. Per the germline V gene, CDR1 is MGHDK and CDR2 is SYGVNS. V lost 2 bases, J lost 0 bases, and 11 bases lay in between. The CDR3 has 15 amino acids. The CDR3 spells CASSEDNWSSYEQYF. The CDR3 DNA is TGTGCCAGCAGTGAAGACAATTGGAGCTCCTACGAGCAGTACTTC.

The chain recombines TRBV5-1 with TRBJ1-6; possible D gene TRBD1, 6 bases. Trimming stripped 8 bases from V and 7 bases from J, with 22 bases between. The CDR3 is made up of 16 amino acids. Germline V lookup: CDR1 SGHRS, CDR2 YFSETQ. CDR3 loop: CASSRGGMDMNSPLHF. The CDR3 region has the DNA TGCGCCAGTAGCAGGGGCGGGATGGATATGAATTCACCCCTCCACTTT.

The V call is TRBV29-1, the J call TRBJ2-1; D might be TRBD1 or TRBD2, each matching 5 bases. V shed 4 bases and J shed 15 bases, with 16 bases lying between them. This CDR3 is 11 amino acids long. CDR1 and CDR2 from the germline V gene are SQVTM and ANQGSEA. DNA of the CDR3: TGCAGCGTTGTTGGGGGATTACGGGGGTTCTTC. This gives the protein CSVVGGLRGFF.

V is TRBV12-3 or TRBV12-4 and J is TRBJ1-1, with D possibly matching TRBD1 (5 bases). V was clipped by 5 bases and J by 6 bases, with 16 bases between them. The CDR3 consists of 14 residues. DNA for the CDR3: TGTGCCAGCAGTCCTGGTGGAGGGGTCTCTGAAGCTTTCTTT. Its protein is CASSPGGGVSEAFF.

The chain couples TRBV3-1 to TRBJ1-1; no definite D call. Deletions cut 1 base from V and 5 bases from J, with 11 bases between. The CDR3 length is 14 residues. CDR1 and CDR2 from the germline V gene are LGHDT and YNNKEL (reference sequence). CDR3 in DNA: TGTGCCAGCAGCCAAGGGGCAGGTCCTACTGAAGCTTTCTTT. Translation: CASSQGAGPTEAFF.

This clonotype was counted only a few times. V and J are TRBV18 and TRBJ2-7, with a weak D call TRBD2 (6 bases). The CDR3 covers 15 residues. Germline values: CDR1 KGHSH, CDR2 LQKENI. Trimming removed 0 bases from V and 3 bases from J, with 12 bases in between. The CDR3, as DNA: TGTGCCAGCTCACCACCGGGACTGGGAGACTACGAGCAGTACTTC. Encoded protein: CASSPPGLGDYEQYF.

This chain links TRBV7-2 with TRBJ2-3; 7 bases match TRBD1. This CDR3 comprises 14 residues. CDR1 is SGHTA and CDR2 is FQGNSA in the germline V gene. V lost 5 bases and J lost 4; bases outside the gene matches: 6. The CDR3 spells CASSPDRFSDTQYF. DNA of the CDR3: TGTGCCAGCAGCCCGGACAGGTTCTCAGATACGCAGTATTTT.

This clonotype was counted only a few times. The CDR3, as DNA: TGTGCCAGCTTAAACAGGTACAATGAGCAGTTCTTC. Translating it yields CASLNRYNEQFF. V usage is TRBV5-6 and J usage is TRBJ2-1, with D tentatively TRBD1 (5 bases). Trimming removed 7 bases from V and 4 bases from J, with 9 bases in between. This CDR3 region has 12 residues. CDR1 is SGHDT, CDR2 YYEEEE, per germline.

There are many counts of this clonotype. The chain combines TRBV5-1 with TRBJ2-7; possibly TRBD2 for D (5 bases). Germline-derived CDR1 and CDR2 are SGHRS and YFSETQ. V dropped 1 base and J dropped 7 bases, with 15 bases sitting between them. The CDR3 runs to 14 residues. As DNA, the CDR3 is TGCGCCAGCAGCTTGCAAGTTGAGAGAGGGGAGCAGTACTTC. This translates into CASSLQVERGEQYF.

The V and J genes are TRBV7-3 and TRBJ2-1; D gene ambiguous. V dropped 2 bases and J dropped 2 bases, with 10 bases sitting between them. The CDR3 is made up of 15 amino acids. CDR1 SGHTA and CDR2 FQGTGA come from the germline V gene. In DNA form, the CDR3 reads TGTGCCAGCAGCTTATTGCAGTCACCCTACAATGAGCAGTTCTTC. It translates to CASSLLQSPYNEQFF.

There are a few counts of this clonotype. CDR3 coding DNA: TGTGCCAGCAGACCTCCGGGACAGGGGAACACCGGGGAGCTGTTTTTT. This gives the protein CASRPPGQGNTGELFF. The chain couples TRBV6-1 to TRBJ2-2; the match to TRBD1 covers 9 bases. This CDR3 comprises 16 residues. The V gene end was trimmed by 6 bases and the J gene end by 1 base; junction bases not matched to a gene: 6. From germline, CDR1 is MNHNS and CDR2 SASEGT.

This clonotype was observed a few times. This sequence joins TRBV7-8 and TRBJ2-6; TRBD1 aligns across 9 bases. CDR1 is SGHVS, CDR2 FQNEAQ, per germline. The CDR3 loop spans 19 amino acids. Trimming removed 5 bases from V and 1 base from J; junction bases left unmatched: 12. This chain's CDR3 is CASSPSPTGGTSGANVLTF. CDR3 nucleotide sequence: TGTGCCAGCAGCCCATCTCCGACAGGGGGTACATCTGGGGCCAACGTCCTGACTTTC.

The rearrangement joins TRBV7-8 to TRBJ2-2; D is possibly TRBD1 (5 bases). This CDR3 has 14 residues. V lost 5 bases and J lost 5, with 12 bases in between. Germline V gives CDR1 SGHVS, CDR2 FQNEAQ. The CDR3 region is CASSRWTLTGELFF. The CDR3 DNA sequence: TGTGCCAGCAGCCGCTGGACATTGACCGGGGAGCTGTTTTTT.

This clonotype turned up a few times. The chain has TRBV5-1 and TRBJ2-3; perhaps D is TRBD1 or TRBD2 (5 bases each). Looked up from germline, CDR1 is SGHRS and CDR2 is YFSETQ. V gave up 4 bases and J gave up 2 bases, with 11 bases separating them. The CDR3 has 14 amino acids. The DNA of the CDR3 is TGCGCCAGCAGCCCGGGACGCTACACAGATACGCAGTATTTT. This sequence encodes CASSPGRYTDTQYF.

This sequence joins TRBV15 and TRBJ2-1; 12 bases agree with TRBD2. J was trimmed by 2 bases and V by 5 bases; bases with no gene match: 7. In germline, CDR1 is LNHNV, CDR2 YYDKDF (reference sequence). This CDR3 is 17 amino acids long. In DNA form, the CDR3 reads TGTGCCACCAGCCCTGGACTAGCGGGAATCACCTACAATGAGCAGTTCTTC. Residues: CATSPGLAGITYNEQFF.

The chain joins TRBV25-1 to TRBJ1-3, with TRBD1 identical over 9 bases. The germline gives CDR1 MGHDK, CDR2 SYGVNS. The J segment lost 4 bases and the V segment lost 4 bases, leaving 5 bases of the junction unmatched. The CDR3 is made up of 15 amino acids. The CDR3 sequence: CASSAGTGLGNTIYF. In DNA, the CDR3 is TGTGCCAGCAGTGCCGGGACAGGGTTAGGAAACACCATATATTTT.

The CDR3 nucleotides are TGTGCCAGCAGTGATTTTGCACAGGCCTACGAGCAGTACTTC. This sequence encodes CASSDFAQAYEQYF. J is TRBJ2-7 and V is TRBV6-1; tentative D call: TRBD1 (5 bases). V was cut by 3 bases and J by 2 bases, with 11 bases left in between. CDR3 size: 14 residues. Germline V gene lookup returns CDR1 MNHNS and CDR2 SASEGT.